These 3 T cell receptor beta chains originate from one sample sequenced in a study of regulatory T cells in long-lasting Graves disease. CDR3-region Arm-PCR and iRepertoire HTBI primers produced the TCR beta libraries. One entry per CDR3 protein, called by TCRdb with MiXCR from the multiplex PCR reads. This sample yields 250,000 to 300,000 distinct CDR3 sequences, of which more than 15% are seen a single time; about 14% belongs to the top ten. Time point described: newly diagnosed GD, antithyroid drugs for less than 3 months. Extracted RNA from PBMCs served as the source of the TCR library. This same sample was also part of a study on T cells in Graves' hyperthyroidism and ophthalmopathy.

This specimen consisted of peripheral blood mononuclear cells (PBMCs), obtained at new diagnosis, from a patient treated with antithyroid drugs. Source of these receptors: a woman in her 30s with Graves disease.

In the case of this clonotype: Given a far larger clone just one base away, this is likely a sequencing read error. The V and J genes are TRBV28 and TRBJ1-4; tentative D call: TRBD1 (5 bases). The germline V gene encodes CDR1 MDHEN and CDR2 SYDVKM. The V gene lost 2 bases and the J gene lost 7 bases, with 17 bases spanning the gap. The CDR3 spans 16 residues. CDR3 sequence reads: CASSLMGSVGGEKLFF. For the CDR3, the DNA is TGTGCCAGCAGTTTAATGGGCTCTGTGGGGGGTGAAAAACTGTTTTTT.

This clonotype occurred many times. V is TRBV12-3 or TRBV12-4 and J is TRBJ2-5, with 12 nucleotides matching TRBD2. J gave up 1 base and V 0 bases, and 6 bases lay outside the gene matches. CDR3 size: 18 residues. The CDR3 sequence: CASSLALAGGIFQETQYF. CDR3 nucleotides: TGTGCCAGCAGTTTAGCGCTAGCGGGGGGGATCTTCCAAGAGACCCAGTACTTC.

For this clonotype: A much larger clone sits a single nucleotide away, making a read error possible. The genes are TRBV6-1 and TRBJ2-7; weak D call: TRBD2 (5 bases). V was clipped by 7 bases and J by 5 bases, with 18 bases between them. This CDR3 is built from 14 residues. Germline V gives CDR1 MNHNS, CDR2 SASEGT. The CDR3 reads CASTGVIGSDEQYF. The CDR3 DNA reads TGTGCCAGCACTGGAGTGATAGGGAGTGACGAGCAGTACTTC.